The clone carrying this T cell receptor (beta chain) was detected ten times or more. No antigen is known for it. This CDR3 comprises 13 residues. Germline V CDR1 and CDR2: SEHNR, FQNEAQ (reference sequence). The trim removed 6 bases at V and 8 bases at J, leaving 8 bases unmatched. These data are taken from a study of blood T cells in healthy people across ages. Next came a second PCR, run for about 7 to 12 cycles, which used a sample-barcoded 5' primer along with a J-beta primer mix. MiXCR, applied by TCRdb to the 5' RACE reads, yields one record per CDR3 protein. The sample contains some 940,000 distinct CDR3 sequences, almost 30% of which appear only once. Study outcomes and limitations: Unsorted PBMC material precluded a definitive naive versus antigen-experienced comparison. Roughly linear age-related decline in beta diversity appeared, significant by age roughly 40.

These data were likewise used in another study, on T cells of mothers and their children. That report adds: No T cell clones of persistent microchimeric origin were detected.

This chain joins TRBV7-9 and TRBJ1-2; 8 bases match TRBD1. The receptor was derived from a middle-aged woman in good health. Sequenced input: blood. CDR3 amino acids: CASSPSTGGGYTF. In DNA, the CDR3 is TGTGCCAGCAGTCCCAGTACAGGGGGAGGCTACACCTTC.